These 23 T cell receptor delta chains share one sample of origin, sequenced in a study of γδ T cells in repeated Plasmodium falciparum infection. Flow sorting of PBMC yielded separate Vgamma9/Vdelta2+ and Vdelta2-negative gammadelta T cell populations for bulk repertoire analysis. TCRdb redid the clone calls on the multiplex PCR reads with CATT. The table lists tens of thousands of delta-chain clones, about 1.5% of them singletons. Sample: gamma-delta T cells from blood. These receptors were taken from a pool of human donors (malaria-infected and uninfected, not separated).

This clone was picked up many times. This chain connects TRDV1 to TRDJ1; 9 nucleotides line up with TRDD3. CDR3 length: 22 amino acids. The V gene end was trimmed by 0 bases and the J gene end by 0 bases; junction bases not matched to a gene: 20. The germline gives CDR1 TSWWSYY, CDR2 QGS. The CDR3 nucleotides read TGTGCTCTTGGGGAACTCTCCCTCCCCAGAAGGGTCTGGGGGATCGACACCGATAAACTCATCTTT. This gives the protein CALGELSLPRRVWGIDTDKLIF.

This clone was seen many times. A read error likely explains why the TCRdb protein, taken from a much larger clone, differs from this DNA's translation at residue 12; the protein shown is translated from the DNA. V is TRDV1 and J is TRDJ1; 8 nucleotides line up with TRDD3. The J segment lost 4 bases and the V segment lost 2 bases, leaving 24 bases of the junction unmatched. The germline gives CDR1 TSWWSYY, CDR2 QGS. The CDR3 totals 21 residues. In nucleotides, the CDR3 is TGTGCTCTTGGGGAATCACTGTCCTACGGGCCCCCCTGGGGGAGATTCGATAAACTCATCTTT. It is translated as CALGESLSYGPPWGRFDKLIF.

Concerning this clone: TCRdb assigns this DNA the protein of a much larger clone, which departs from its translation at residues 14 and 19; this likely reflects a read error, and the protein shown comes from translating the DNA. V usage is TRDV1 and J usage is TRDJ1, with D perhaps assigned TRDD1 or TRDD3 (6 bases each). CDR3 length equals 21 residues. The germline gives CDR1 TSWWSYY, CDR2 QGS. The CDR3 here is CALGSPPGKYGSGVDTDKPIF. CDR3 DNA sequence: TGTGCTCTTGGGTCCCCTCCAGGGAAATACGGTTCTGGGGTCGACACCGATAAACCCATCTTT.

As concerns this clone: The protein TCRdb gives is from a much larger clone and does not agree with this DNA's translation at residue 16, likely a read error; the protein shown here comes from the DNA. V and J are TRDV2 and TRDJ1; no clear D gene. The CDR3 runs 19 residues. From germline, CDR1 is GEAIGNYY and CDR2 EKD. In nucleotides, the CDR3 is TGTGCCTGTGACACGGTACAAAAACGTAAGGAAGAAAACACCGATGAACTCATCTTT. Residues: CACDTVQKRKEENTDELIF.

This clone was detected a few times. With a far larger clone one base away, a read error is the likely cause. Additional DNA sequences in this sample encode the identical CDR3. V and J are TRDV1 and TRDJ1, with 8 bases that match TRDD3. The J gene was missing in TCRdb and was found by matching the end of the DNA to germline. Per germline, CDR1 TSWWSYY and CDR2 QGS. The CDR3 extends over 21 amino acids. The CDR3 sequence: CAIGELDHTVIGGYGTDKLIF. CDR3 in DNA: TGTGCTATTGGGGAACTAGATCATACTGTTATCGGGGGATATGGCACCGATAAACTCATCTTT.

This clone was picked up a small number of times. TCRdb's protein for this DNA is that of a much larger clone and differs from the translation at residue 12, likely a read error; the protein shown is the DNA translation. This chain joins TRDV2 and TRDJ1; 9 bases line up with TRDD3. The J gene, absent from TCRdb, was called here by matching the DNA to germline. Trimming took 0 bases from V and 0 from J; bases not matched to a gene: 16. The CDR3 totals 20 residues. From germline, CDR1 is GEAIGNYY and CDR2 EKD. The CDR3 DNA sequence: TGTGCCTGTGACACCGTCCTCCCTGGGGGATCCCTTCAGTACACCGATAAACTCATCTTT. Translation: CACDTVLPGGSLQYTDKLIF.

This clone was recorded a few times. TCRdb's listed protein matches a much larger clone and diverges from this DNA's translation at residue 8, likely through a read error; the protein shown comes from the DNA. The chain carries TRDV1 and TRDJ2; either TRDD1 or TRDD3 may supply D (5 bases each). The CDR3 sequence is 21 residues long. Trimming removed 2 bases from V and 4 bases from J, with 29 bases in between. Germline values: CDR1 TSWWSYY, CDR2 QGS. This chain's CDR3 is CALGEESNHEMGKGETAQLFF. The CDR3 DNA reads TGTGCTCTTGGGGAAGAGTCGAACCATGAAATGGGCAAAGGGGAGACAGCACAACTCTTCTTT.

This clone was recorded many times. TCRdb's listed protein matches a much larger clone and diverges from this DNA's translation at residue 7, likely through a read error; the protein shown comes from the DNA. The chain's CDR3 is CARRLQVWGWPYTDKLIF. The CDR3 region has the DNA TGTGCCCGCAGGCTACAGGTCTGGGGATGGCCCTACACCGATAAACTCATCTTT. The chain combines TRDV3 with TRDJ1; possibly TRDD3 for D (6 bases). Trimming removed 5 bases at V and 0 bases at J, with 28 bases between. CDR1 and CDR2 (germline): TVYSNPD, GDNSRS (reference sequence). The CDR3 consists of 18 residues.

The table lists this clone with many counts. This DNA translates differently at residue 11 from the TCRdb protein, which is that of a much larger clone; a read error is likely, and the protein shown is the DNA's own translation. The chain employs TRDV1 and TRDJ1; 8 nucleotides line up with TRDD3. The ends lost 0 bases at V and 8 bases at J; junction bases unmatched: 11. From germline, CDR1 is TSWWSYY and CDR2 QGS. This CDR3 has 16 residues. CDR3 sequence (DNA): TGTGCTCTTGGGGAACTTCGGACCTGGGGGAGGACAAAACTCATCTTT. Translation: CALGELRTWGRTKLIF.

On this clone: TCRdb has a much larger clone's protein, which differs at residue 7 from the translation of this DNA, likely because of a read error; what is shown is the protein translated from the DNA. The chain employs TRDV1 and TRDJ1, with D unresolved. As TCRdb names no J gene, one was assigned here on the basis of a DNA match to germline. CDR1 is TSWWSYY, CDR2 QGS, per germline. The CDR3 has 11 residues. V lost 7 bases, J lost 7 bases, and 10 bases lay in between. CDR3 sequence: CALDIFGKLIF. The CDR3, as DNA: TGTGCTCTTGACATTTTCGGTAAACTCATCTTT.

Concerning this clone: TCRdb assigns this DNA the protein of a much larger clone, which departs from its translation at residue 11; this likely reflects a read error, and the protein shown comes from translating the DNA. The chain links TRDV3 to TRDJ1, with D possibly being TRDD2 or TRDD3 (9 bases each). TCRdb offers no J gene call, so here the DNA was matched to germline to obtain one. The CDR3 is 20 residues long. V gave up 3 bases and J gave up 1 base, with 33 bases separating them. The germline gives CDR1 TVYSNPD, CDR2 GDNSRS (reference sequence). The DNA of the CDR3 is TGTGCCTTACCTTCGCCTTCCTACTGGGGGACTCCTCGTGGCACCGATAAACTCATCTTT. Protein sequence: CALPSPSYWGTPRGTDKLIF.

This clone has only a few counts. TCRdb's listed protein matches a much larger clone and diverges from this DNA's translation at residue 14, likely through a read error; the protein shown comes from the DNA. The chain is built from TRDV2 and TRDJ1, with 10 bases that match TRDD3. Here the J gene came from matching the DNA to germline, since TCRdb omits it. Germline values: CDR1 GEAIGNYY, CDR2 EKD. V lost 0 bases, J lost 3 bases, and 15 bases stayed unmatched. The CDR3 runs to 19 residues. CDR3 sequence (DNA): TGTGCCTGTGACACCGCAAAAGGGGGATACGCGATGGACGCCGATAAACTCATCTTT. Encoded protein: CACDTAKGGYAMDADKLIF.

This clone was recorded at least ten times. TCRdb assigns this DNA the protein of a much larger clone, which departs from its translation at residue 11; this likely reflects a read error, and the protein shown comes from translating the DNA. The chain links TRDV1 to TRDJ1; D not certain. Looked up from germline, CDR1 is TSWWSYY and CDR2 is QGS. This CDR3 contains 14 residues. CDR3 bases: TGTGCTCTTGGGGAGATAGAGTACACCGATAGACTCATCTTT. Translated, it gives CALGEIEYTDRLIF.

Regarding this clone: A far larger clone is only one base removed, so a read error is likely. Other DNA sequences in the same sample also yield this CDR3. The chain combines TRDV1 with TRDJ2, with TRDD3 matching 12 bases. The trim removed 0 bases at V and 0 bases at J, leaving 17 bases unmatched. Germline V gene lookup returns CDR1 TSWWSYY and CDR2 QGS. CDR3 size: 23 residues. CDR3 loop: CALGELGRETYWGILSLTAQLFF. CDR3 nucleotide sequence: TGTGCTCTTGGGGAACTAGGTAGGGAGACTTACTGGGGGATACTCTCTTTGACAGCACAACTCTTCTTT.

The sample holds a few counts of this clone. The TCRdb record carries a much larger clone's protein, which differs from this DNA's translation at residue 6; a read error is the likely cause, and the protein listed here is the DNA translation. The chain is built from TRDV1 and TRDJ1; a weak D match, TRDD3 (6 bases). TCRdb is silent on the J gene; assignment here came from matching the DNA to germline. V lost 2 bases and J lost 3, with 22 bases in between. The CDR3 is made up of 18 amino acids. The germline gives CDR1 TSWWSYY, CDR2 QGS. The DNA of the CDR3 is TGTGCTCTTGGGGAAATGAGCCCTTCGCTGGGGCCCCCCGATAAACTCATCTTT. This translates into CALGEMSPSLGPPDKLIF.

Worth noting for this clone: With a far larger clone one base away, a read error is the likely cause. Other DNA sequences within the sample encode an identical CDR3. This rearrangement joins TRDV1 to TRDJ1; TRDD3 matches at 10 bases. This CDR3 comprises 27 residues. With V trimmed by 2 bases and J by 2 bases, 38 bases remained unmatched. Per germline, CDR1 TSWWSYY and CDR2 QGS. CDR3 bases: TGTGCTCTTGGGGAAAGTGAGGATCCTACGCCCTCTTCGGGGGATACGCGTATAGGGTGGGATACCGATAAACTCATCTTT. Encoded protein: CALGESEDPTPSSGDTRIGWDTDKLIF.

This clone showed up just a few times. The TCRdb protein comes from a much larger clone and disagrees with this DNA's translation at residue 10, likely due to a read error; the protein given here is derived from the DNA. The rearrangement uses TRDV1 and TRDJ1; 10 nucleotides align to TRDD3. The J gene, absent from TCRdb, was called here by matching the DNA to germline. The CDR3 spans 25 residues. Germline V lookup: CDR1 TSWWSYY, CDR2 QGS. V was clipped by 3 bases and J by 2 bases; unmatched bases: 33. CDR3 nucleotides: TGTGCTCTTGGGGACTCTCCTACAACGAAACCCCAACCCCGTACTGGGGGATTACCAACCGATAAACTCATCTTT. This translates into CALGDSPTTKPQPRTGGLPTDKLIF.

By its share, this clone is medium-sized. Other DNA variants within this sample encode the same CDR3. V gene TRDV1 combines with J gene TRDJ1, with TRDD3 matching over 10 bases. Germline CDR1 TSWWSYY, CDR2 QGS. The V segment lost 0 bases and the J segment 10 bases; nucleotides outside the gene matches: 20. The CDR3 is 19 residues long. The CDR3 region is CALGELPPPLLGDCWRLIF. CDR3 in DNA: TGTGCTCTTGGGGAACTTCCTCCACCTCTACTGGGGGATTGCTGGAGACTCATCTTT.

This clone came up many times. TCRdb has a much larger clone's protein, which differs at residue 17 from the translation of this DNA, likely because of a read error; what is shown is the protein translated from the DNA. The chain couples TRDV1 to TRDJ1; 12 nucleotides align to TRDD3. TCRdb is silent on the J gene; assignment here came from matching the DNA to germline. The CDR3 is 20 amino acids. Germline CDR1 is TSWWSYY and CDR2 is QGS. The CDR3 loop is CALGGRSWGIRVVWADRLIF. Written as DNA, the CDR3 is TGTGCTCTTGGGGGACGGAGCTGGGGGATACGCGTTGTTTGGGCCGATAGACTCATCTTT.

This clone was detected only a few times. The chain carries TRDV1 and TRDJ1; 13 bases line up with TRDD3. The J gene was not available in TCRdb and was assigned here by matching the DNA to germline segments. The V gene end was trimmed by 3 bases and the J gene end by 2 bases; junction bases not matched to a gene: 3. Germline-derived CDR1 and CDR2 are TSWWSYY and QGS. The CDR3 totals 16 residues. This CDR3 reads CALGEYWGIRTDKLIF. In DNA form, the CDR3 reads TGTGCTCTTGGGGAGTACTGGGGGATACGGACCGATAAACTCATCTTT.

This clone occurred a few times. TCRdb shows a much larger clone's protein in place of this DNA's translation, and the two differ at residue 10, likely through a read error; the protein shown is translated from the DNA. This sequence joins TRDV1 and TRDJ1, with D tentatively TRDD3 (7 bases). The J gene, absent from TCRdb, was called here by matching the DNA to germline. V was trimmed by 4 bases and J by 0 bases, leaving 36 bases between them. Germline V CDR1 and CDR2: TSWWSYY, QGS. The CDR3 extends over 23 amino acids. The chain's CDR3 is CALGACSFPGLNWGRPYTDKLIF. DNA of the CDR3: TGTGCTCTTGGGGCATGCTCCTTCCCGGGATTGAACTGGGGACGCCCGTACACCGATAAACTCATCTTT.

A remark on this clone: This is likely an artifact of a read error, given a far larger clone one base away. The same CDR3 also results from other DNA sequences found in this sample. The genes are TRDV1 and TRDJ1; 7 bases map to TRDD3. The J gene, missing from TCRdb, was assigned here through DNA to germline matching. Germline CDR1 and CDR2: TSWWSYY and QGS. This CDR3 spans 17 amino acids. CDR3 loop: CALGELGSPWYTDKLIF. The CDR3, as DNA: TGTGCTCTCGGGGAACTGGGGTCCCCCTGGTACACCGATAAACTCATCTTT.

This clone turned up a few times. TCRdb lists the protein of a much larger clone for this DNA, which differs at residue 8, so this is likely a read error; the protein given here is translated from the DNA itself. V usage is TRDV1 and J usage is TRDJ1; 9 nucleotides align to TRDD3. The J gene comes from matching the DNA to germline here; TCRdb lacks it. The CDR3 is 19 residues long. V dropped 1 base and J dropped 0; count of bases not matched to a gene: 12. Germline CDR1 TSWWSYY, CDR2 QGS. CDR3: CALGEPAPLGDPNTDKLIF. The CDR3 nucleotides read TGTGCTCTTGGGGAACCCGCCCCCCTGGGGGATCCGAACACCGATAAACTCATCTTT.